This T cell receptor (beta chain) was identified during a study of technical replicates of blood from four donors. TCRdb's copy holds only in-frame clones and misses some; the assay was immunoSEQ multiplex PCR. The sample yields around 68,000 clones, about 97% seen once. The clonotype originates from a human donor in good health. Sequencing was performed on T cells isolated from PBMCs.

Here the CDR3 reads CASTVGGASYTF. The CDR3 DNA sequence: TGTGCCAGCACGGTAGGAGGGGCTAGCTACACCTTC. The chain recombines TRBV6-1 with TRBJ1-2; TRBD1 might be the D (5 bases). Trimming pared 7 bases from V and 9 bases from J, leaving 15 bases between. Germline CDR1 reads MNHNS; CDR2 reads SASEGT. There are 12 residues in the CDR3.